The rows below give T cell receptor beta chains drawn from one sample of a study of CD8 T cells in ankylosing spondylitis. Each CDR3 protein gets one entry after TCRdb re-called the 5' RACE reads with MiXCR. Of approximately 400,000 distinct CDR3 sequences listed, roughly a sixth were seen once; the top ten hold approximately 0.93%. The specimen was blood, either unsorted or a sorted T cell fraction (not recorded which). These receptors originate from a male donor with ankylosing spondylitis. Both conserved end residues are part of each CDR3. The order of the fields is J gene, D gene, V gene, clone size, CDR3 protein, CDR3 DNA. The D gene is left open where the match is weak. Size values are once, few and many counts, or a class for expanded clones, and some rows have none.

TRBJ2-5 | . | TRBV28 | few | CASSFRGAPIQETQYF | TGTGCCAGCAGTTTTCGCGGGGCGCCGATACAAGAGACCCAGTACTTC
TRBJ2-4 | . | TRBV7-9 | . | CASSLWRAKVKNIQYF | TGTGCCAGCAGCTTATGGAGGGCGAAAGTCAAAAACATTCAGTACTTC
TRBJ1-5 | . | TRBV25-1 | many | CASSEKGQHSNQPQHF | TGTGCCAGCAGTGAAAAGGGGCAGCATAGCAATCAGCCCCAGCATTTT
TRBJ2-7 | . | TRBV5-6 | once | CASSLWAGGEQYF | TGTGCCAGCAGCTTGTGGGCAGGCGGGGAGCAGTACTTC
TRBJ2-4 | . | TRBV20-1 | . | CSAGRENIQYF | TGCAGTGCTGGCCGGGAGAACATTCAGTACTTC
TRBJ2-1 | . | TRBV21-1 | . | CASSPGTGAYGSYNEQFF | TGTGCCAGCAGCCCCGGGACAGGGGCTTACGGCTCCTACAATGAGCAGTTCTTC
TRBJ2-1 | . | TRBV7-2 | once | CASSAGTLQFF | TGTGCCAGCAGCGCCGGGACTCTACAGTTCTTC
TRBJ2-2 | TRBD1 | TRBV12-3/TRBV12-4 | many | CASSGQGANTGELFF | TGTGCCAGCAGTGGACAGGGGGCAAACACCGGGGAGCTGTTTTTT
TRBJ1-5 | . | TRBV2 | . | CASTRDFNQPQHF | TGTGCCAGCACCCGGGACTTCAATCAGCCCCAGCATTTT
TRBJ1-1 | . | TRBV3-1 | . | CASSQDWGGEAFF | TGTGCCAGCAGCCAAGATTGGGGGGGTGAAGCTTTCTTT
TRBJ1-2 | . | TRBV3-1 | . | CASSQRSVGAYGYTF | TGTGCCAGCAGCCAACGATCCGTGGGGGCCTATGGCTACACCTTC
TRBJ1-5 | . | TRBV5-5 | . | CASSLILSNQPQHF | TGTGCCAGCAGCCTGATCCTTAGCAATCAGCCCCAGCATTTT
TRBJ2-2 | TRBD2 | TRBV28 | many | CASSLPTSADTGELFF | TGTGCCAGCAGTTTACCGACTAGCGCGGACACCGGGGAGCTGTTTTTT
TRBJ2-3 | . | TRBV20-1 | many | CSAHKTSTDTQYF | TGCAGTGCTCATAAGACTAGCACAGATACGCAGTATTTT
TRBJ2-3 | . | TRBV20-1 | . | CSARDSSGQWLYF | TGCAGTGCTAGAGATTCGTCGGGGCAGTGGTTGTATTTT
TRBJ2-1 | . | TRBV20-1 | . | CSALRRDEQFF | TGCAGTGCTTTGAGGAGGGATGAGCAGTTCTTC
TRBJ2-5 | . | TRBV7-9 | . | CASSLGQAGETQYF | TGTGCCAGCAGCTTAGGACAGGCGGGGGAGACCCAGTACTTC
TRBJ2-7 | . | TRBV21-1 | once | CASSRGEWDRGYEQYF | TGTGCCAGCTCGAGAGGGGAGTGGGACAGGGGGTACGAGCAGTACTTC
TRBJ2-7 | . | TRBV12-3/TRBV12-4 | few | CASSVSTVSYEQYF | TGTGCCAGCAGTGTCTCGACGGTCTCCTACGAGCAGTACTTC
TRBJ1-1 | . | TRBV29-1 | many | CSASEGGNTEAFF | TGCAGCGCCTCGGAGGGGGGGAACACTGAAGCTTTCTTT
TRBJ2-7 | . | TRBV7-9 | few | CASSLTVSPSYEQYF | TGTGCCAGCAGCCTAACAGTCAGCCCCTCCTACGAGCAGTACTTC
TRBJ2-5 | . | TRBV7-9 | . | CASSPRGGPGETQYF | TGTGCCAGCAGCCCCCGTGGGGGGCCGGGAGAGACCCAGTACTTC
TRBJ2-1 | . | TRBV30 | . | CAWSETVYNEQFF | TGTGCCTGGAGTGAGACAGTCTACAATGAGCAGTTCTTC
TRBJ2-7 | . | TRBV9 | . | CASSVDVRAHEQYF | TGTGCCAGCAGCGTAGATGTTAGGGCTCACGAGCAGTACTTC
TRBJ2-5 | . | TRBV12-3/TRBV12-4 | few | CASSWLVETQYF | TGTGCCAGCAGTTGGCTAGTGGAGACCCAGTACTTC
TRBJ2-5 | TRBD2 | TRBV6-1 | . | CASSRASGGAVETQYF | TGTGCCAGCAGTCGGGCGAGCGGGGGGGCCGTTGAGACCCAGTACTTC
TRBJ2-7 | . | TRBV5-6 | . | CASSALGPDNKQYF | TGTGCCAGCAGCGCGTTGGGGCCTGACAACAAGCAGTACTTC
TRBJ1-2 | . | TRBV12-3/TRBV12-4 | many | CASSFGTNYGYTF | TGTGCCAGCAGTTTCGGCACTAACTATGGCTACACCTTC
TRBJ1-1 | . | TRBV6-6 | . | CASNPPSGTEAFF | TGTGCCAGCAACCCCCCCTCCGGGACTGAAGCTTTCTTT
TRBJ1-6 | . | TRBV5-6 | . | CASSFGELRVSSPLHF | TGTGCCAGCAGCTTCGGGGAGTTACGGGTTAGTTCACCCCTCCACTTT
TRBJ2-1 | . | TRBV20-1 | few | CSAPRRAVNNEQFF | TGCAGTGCTCCCCGACGGGCAGTCAACAATGAGCAGTTCTTC
TRBJ1-6 | . | TRBV12-3/TRBV12-4 | few | CASSLYRTNSPLHF | TGTGCCAGCAGTTTATACAGAACAAATTCACCCCTCCACTTT
TRBJ1-5 | TRBD1 | TRBV7-2 | . | CASSPQTGTNQPQHF | TGTGCCAGCAGCCCCCAGACAGGGACCAATCAGCCCCAGCATTTT
TRBJ2-6 | . | TRBV24-1 | . | CATSGPSGANVLTF | TGTGCCACCAGCGGCCCCTCTGGGGCCAACGTCCTGACTTTC
TRBJ2-3 | . | TRBV24-1 | many | CATSVTDTQYF | TGTGCCACCAGTGTTACAGATACGCAGTATTTT
TRBJ1-2 | . | TRBV7-2 | . | CASSLFREGYGYTF | TGTGCCAGCAGCTTATTTAGGGAAGGCTATGGCTACACCTTC
TRBJ2-4 | TRBD2 | TRBV9 | . | CASSVGGTSQNIQYF | TGTGCCAGCAGCGTAGGAGGGACTAGCCAAAACATTCAGTACTTC
TRBJ1-1 | TRBD1 | TRBV6-1 | . | CATTGDLNTEAFF | TGTGCCACAACAGGGGACTTGAACACTGAAGCTTTCTTT
TRBJ1-1 | . | TRBV12-3/TRBV12-4 | . | CASTLNQGTEAFF | TGTGCCAGCACTTTGAACCAGGGCACTGAAGCTTTCTTT
TRBJ2-1 | TRBD1 | TRBV24-1 | . | CATSSSHTGAVGEQFF | TGTGCCACCAGCTCATCCCACACAGGGGCGGTAGGTGAGCAGTTCTTC
TRBJ2-4 | . | TRBV27 | . | CASRTGQNIQYF | TGTGCCAGCAGAACAGGACAGAACATTCAGTACTTC
TRBJ2-4 | TRBD2 | TRBV4-1 | few | CASSQDWAAGGNIQYF | TGCGCCAGCAGCCAAGATTGGGCAGCGGGGGGGAACATTCAGTACTTC
TRBJ2-3 | . | TRBV6-1 | . | CASTPLGGTDTQYF | TGTGCCAGCACCCCCCTGGGGGGCACAGATACGCAGTATTTT
TRBJ2-2 | TRBD2 | TRBV20-1 | few | CSASRASGRGNTGELFF | TGCAGTGCTAGTAGGGCCAGCGGGAGAGGCAACACCGGGGAGCTGTTTTTT
TRBJ2-1 | TRBD2 | TRBV6-1 | . | CASSGGGLANEQFF | TGTGCCAGCAGTGGCGGGGGTCTGGCCAATGAGCAGTTCTTC
TRBJ2-7 | . | TRBV11-2 | . | CASSPRGQRAGTYEQYF | TGTGCCAGCAGCCCCCGAGGACAGCGGGCGGGAACCTACGAGCAGTACTTC